In this sample, the clone carrying this T cell receptor beta chain turned up many times. The antigen remains unidentified. These data belong to a study of T-cell reconstitution after alpha-beta-depleted transplantation in children. Preparation of the TCRbeta library used unique molecular identifiers. TCRdb re-analysed the PCR reads in MiXCR, keeping a single row per CDR3 protein. The data hold approximately 650,000 distinct CDR3 sequences, with 13% observed a single time. Germline CDR1 SGHRS, CDR2 YFSETQ. Trimming left V 4 bases short and J 5 bases short, with 15 bases between. This CDR3 has 15 residues. Study-level results: Diversity and T-cell counts at one year after transplant derived mostly from new T cells. From surviving recipient T cells and thymic progenitors came the high day-60 TCRbeta diversity observed in some patients. Reportedly, only several hundred clones from non-depleted graft cells drove alpha-beta T-cell counts at about two months.

Specimen: PBMCs, collected before TCRalphabeta/CD19-depleted stem cell transplant. This TCR came from a girl aged 2 to 9 with congenital amegakaryocytic thrombocytopenia, due to receive a stem cell transplant. This chain uses TRBV5-1 with TRBJ2-2; D gene unclear. CDR3 coding DNA: TGCGCCAGCAGCACATATAATCATGCGACCGGGGAGCTGTTTTTT. Amino acids: CASSTYNHATGELFF. Together with reference TRBV5-1 and TRBJ2-2, the CDR3 gives the full variable domain: KAGVTQTPRYLIKTRGQQVTLSCSPISGHRSVSWYQQTPGQGLQFLFEYFSETQRNKGNFPGRFSGRQFSNSRSEMNVSTLELGDSALYLCASSTYNHATGELFFGEGSRLTVL.